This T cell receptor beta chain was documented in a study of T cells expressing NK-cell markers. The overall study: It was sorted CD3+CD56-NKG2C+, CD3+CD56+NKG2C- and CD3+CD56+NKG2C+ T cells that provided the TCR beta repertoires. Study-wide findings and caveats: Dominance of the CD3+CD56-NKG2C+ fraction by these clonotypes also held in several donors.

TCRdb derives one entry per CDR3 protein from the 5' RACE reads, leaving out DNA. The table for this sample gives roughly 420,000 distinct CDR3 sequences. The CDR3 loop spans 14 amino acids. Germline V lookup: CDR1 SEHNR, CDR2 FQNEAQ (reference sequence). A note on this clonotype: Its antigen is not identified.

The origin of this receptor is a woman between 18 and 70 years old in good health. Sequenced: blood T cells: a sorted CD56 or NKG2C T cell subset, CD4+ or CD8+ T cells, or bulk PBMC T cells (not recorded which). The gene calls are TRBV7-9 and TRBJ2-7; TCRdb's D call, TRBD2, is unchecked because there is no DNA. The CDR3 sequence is CASSAGLAGLEQYF.